This is a list of T cell receptor beta chains from one sample in a study of T cells after yellow fever vaccination. TCRdb re-called the 5' RACE reads through MiXCR, storing one row per CDR3 protein. The data show roughly 150,000 distinct CDR3 sequences, with more than 6% seen just once and roughly 0.77% held by the top ten. Sequenced material: CD4+ T cells sorted from PBMCs, taken 5 days after the yellow fever booster vaccination. These receptors were collected from a man aged 30 to 39 who received the YFV17D yellow fever vaccine. CDR3s include the opening cysteine and the closing phenylalanine or tryptophan.

V: TRBV5-1
J: TRBJ2-7
CDR3: CASSVGSSYEQYF

V: TRBV5-1
J: TRBJ2-7
CDR3: CASSLNRDEQYF

V: TRBV20-1
J: TRBJ1-5
CDR3: CSAINGRDSNQPQHF

V: TRBV6-1
J: TRBJ1-2
CDR3: CATSGSGANYGYTF

V: TRBV20-1
J: TRBJ2-3
CDR3: CSAPTSGSTDTQYF

V: TRBV7-2
J: TRBJ2-1
CDR3: CASRLDYNEQFF

V: TRBV28
J: TRBJ2-1
CDR3: CASSLPGTGDNEQFF

V: TRBV3-1
J: TRBJ2-1
CDR3: CASSQTRGLEAYNEQFF

V: TRBV29-1
J: TRBJ1-2
CDR3: CSVQGLGGYTF

V: TRBV27
J: TRBJ2-1
CDR3: CASRLAAASSYNEQFF

V: TRBV5-4
J: TRBJ2-1
CDR3: CASSMVGNEQFF

V: TRBV6-2/TRBV6-3
J: TRBJ2-4
CDR3: CASSLRGIQYF

V: TRBV6-5
J: TRBJ1-1
CDR3: CASSYSGVAFF

V: TRBV23-1
J: TRBJ2-7
CDR3: CASSPFYPFYEQYF

V: TRBV5-1
J: TRBJ2-7
CDR3: CASSFNPQGNYEQYF

V: TRBV20-1
J: TRBJ2-1
CDR3: CSASSLGEQFF

V: TRBV4-3
J: TRBJ1-2
CDR3: CASSQGDRPIYGYTF

V: TRBV4-2
J: TRBJ2-5
CDR3: CASSFRLAGSYQETQYF

V: TRBV4-3
J: TRBJ2-7
CDR3: CASSQEWRTAYEQYF

V: TRBV6-1
J: TRBJ2-2
CDR3: CASRRTSGSTGELFF

V: TRBV7-2
J: TRBJ2-7
CDR3: CASSYVRGATYEQYF

V: TRBV4-3
J: TRBJ2-1
CDR3: CASSQDSSAGQFF

V: TRBV11-2
J: TRBJ2-2
CDR3: CASSLGSDTGELFF

V: TRBV7-9
J: TRBJ2-2
CDR3: CASRAPYQAKNTGELFF

V: TRBV6-1
J: TRBJ1-2
CDR3: CASSKQGRDYGYTF

V: TRBV11-2
J: TRBJ2-3
CDR3: CASSTRTSGSSEDTQYF

V: TRBV5-4
J: TRBJ2-4
CDR3: CASSLGTSGAKNIQYF

V: TRBV4-1
J: TRBJ2-3
CDR3: CASSQAPGHVADTQYF

V: TRBV12-3/TRBV12-4
J: TRBJ1-5
CDR3: CASSLTLGQPQHF

V: TRBV2
J: TRBJ2-7
CDR3: CASSDRVAGGYEQYF

V: TRBV2
J: TRBJ1-5
CDR3: CASSRQGRILDQPQHF

V: TRBV7-2
J: TRBJ2-1
CDR3: CASSRDSSYNEQFF

V: TRBV2
J: TRBJ2-1
CDR3: CASKGVGSSYNEQFF

V: TRBV7-2
J: TRBJ2-7
CDR3: CASSLGGAPYEQYF

V: TRBV28
J: TRBJ2-1
CDR3: CASSLDSPPNEQFF

V: TRBV7-3
J: TRBJ2-7
CDR3: CASSLTVAYSGRVHEQYF

V: TRBV12-3/TRBV12-4
J: TRBJ2-2
CDR3: CASSLSRLAVAGELFF

V: TRBV7-2
J: TRBJ2-1
CDR3: CASRLRTGSYNEQFF

V: TRBV11-1
J: TRBJ2-3
CDR3: CASSLGAGGTTDTQYF

V: TRBV9
J: TRBJ2-5
CDR3: CASSSTGRSLETQYF